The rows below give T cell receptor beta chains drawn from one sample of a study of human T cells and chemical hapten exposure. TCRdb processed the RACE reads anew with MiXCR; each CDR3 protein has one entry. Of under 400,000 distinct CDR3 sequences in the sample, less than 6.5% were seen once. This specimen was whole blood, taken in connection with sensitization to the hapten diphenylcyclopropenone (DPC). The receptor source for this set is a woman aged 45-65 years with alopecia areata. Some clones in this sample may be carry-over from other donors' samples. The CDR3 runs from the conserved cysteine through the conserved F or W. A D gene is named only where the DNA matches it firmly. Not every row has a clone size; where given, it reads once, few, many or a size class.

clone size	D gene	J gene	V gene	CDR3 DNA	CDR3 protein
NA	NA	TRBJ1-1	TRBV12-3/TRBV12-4	TGTGCCAGCAGTTTATCGGAGGAAGCTTTCTTT	CASSLSEEAFF
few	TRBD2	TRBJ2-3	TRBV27	TGTGCCAGCAGGGCTATACTAGCGGGGGTCTTCACAGATACGCAGTATTTT	CASRAILAGVFTDTQYF
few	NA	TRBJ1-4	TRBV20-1	TGCAGTGCTAGAGCACAGGGAAATGAAAAACTGTTTTTT	CSARAQGNEKLFF
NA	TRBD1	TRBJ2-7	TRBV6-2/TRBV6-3	TGTGCCAGCATTGAGGGGGCGGCGAGATGGTACGAGCAGTACTTC	CASIEGAARWYEQYF
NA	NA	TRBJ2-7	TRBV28	TGTGCCAGCAGTTCGCCAGGTCAGCCCTACGAGCAGTACTTC	CASSSPGQPYEQYF
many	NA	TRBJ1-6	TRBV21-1	TGTGCCAGCAGCGATACAGGGGGCTCTCAATCACCCCTCCACTTT	CASSDTGGSQSPLHF
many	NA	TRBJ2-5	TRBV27	TGTGCCAGCAGTTTAGGTCAGAACCAAGAGACCCAGTACTTC	CASSLGQNQETQYF
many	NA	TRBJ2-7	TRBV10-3	TGTGCCATCAGTGAGTATACCTACGAGCAGTACTTC	CAISEYTYEQYF
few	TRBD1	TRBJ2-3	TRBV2	TGTGCCAGCGGGAGCCGGGACAGGGTGAGAGATACGCAGTATTTT	CASGSRDRVRDTQYF
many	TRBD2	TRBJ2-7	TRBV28	TGTGCCAGCAGTGCGCTAGCGGGAGGCCGCTACGAGCAGTACTTC	CASSALAGGRYEQYF
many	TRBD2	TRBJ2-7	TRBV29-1	TGCAGCGTTGAATTAGCGGGAGGAGAAGAGCAGTACTTC	CSVELAGGEEQYF
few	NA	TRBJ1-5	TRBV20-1	TGCAGTGCTAGAGAGCGGGGTCGCTGGGCAGGGGTGGATCAGCCCCAGCATTTT	CSARERGRWAGVDQPQHF
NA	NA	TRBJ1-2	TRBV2	TGTGCCAGCAGCCGGGATGTGGGGGGCTACACCTTC	CASSRDVGGYTF
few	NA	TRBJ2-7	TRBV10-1	TGCGCCAGCAGTGAGTCGGGATTTAATTCCTACGAGCAGTACTTC	CASSESGFNSYEQYF
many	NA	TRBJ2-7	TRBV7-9	TGTGCCAGCAGCTTTGGGGGGAGAAACGGCGAGCAGTACTTC	CASSFGGRNGEQYF
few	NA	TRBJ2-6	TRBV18	TGTGCCAGCTCACCGAATAAGGCCAACGTCCTGACTTTC	CASSPNKANVLTF
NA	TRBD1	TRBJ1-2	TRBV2	TGTGCCAGCAGTGAAACAGGGGGGTATGGCTACACCTTC	CASSETGGYGYTF
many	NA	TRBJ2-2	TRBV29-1	TGCAGCGTTGGAAGGGGAAACACCGGGGAGCTGTTTTTT	CSVGRGNTGELFF
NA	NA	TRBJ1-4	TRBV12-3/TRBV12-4	TGTGCCAGCAGACCAGGGGTTGAGGAAAAACTGTTTTTT	CASRPGVEEKLFF
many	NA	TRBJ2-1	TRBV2	TGTGCCAGCACGGACCGCTACAATGAGCAGTTCTTC	CASTDRYNEQFF
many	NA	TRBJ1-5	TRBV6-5	TGTGCCAGCAGCTTCGACAGGACTAGTCAGCCCCAGCATTTT	CASSFDRTSQPQHF
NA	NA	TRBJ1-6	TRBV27	TGTGCCAGCAGTCCCCGGACGGTCAGCTCCTATAATTCACCCCTCCACTTT	CASSPRTVSSYNSPLHF
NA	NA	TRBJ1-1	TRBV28	TGTGCCAGCACCAGACAAGCAAACACTGAAGCTTTCTTT	CASTRQANTEAFF
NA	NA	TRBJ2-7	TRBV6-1	TGTGCCAGCAGACCCGACAGGATAGGGGAGCAGTACTTC	CASRPDRIGEQYF
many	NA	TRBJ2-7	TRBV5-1	TGCGCCAGCAGCACGGACTACGAGCAGTACTTC	CASSTDYEQYF
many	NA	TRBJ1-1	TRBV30	TGTGCCTGGAGCCCCCCAGGGCAGAGGAACACTGAAGCTTTCTTT	CAWSPPGQRNTEAFF
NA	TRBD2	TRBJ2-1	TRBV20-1	TGCAGTGCTAGAGGGTTTAGTAGCGGGGGGGTTTCCTACAATGAGCAGTTCTTC	CSARGFSSGGVSYNEQFF
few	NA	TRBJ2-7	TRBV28	TGTGCCAGCAGTCCAGGGGAGCAACCTAGGCGCAGTCGTTTC	CASSPGEQPRRSRF
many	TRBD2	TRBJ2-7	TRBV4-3	TGCGCCAGCAGAAGCGGGAGGGCCAGCGACGAGCAGTACTTC	CASRSGRASDEQYF
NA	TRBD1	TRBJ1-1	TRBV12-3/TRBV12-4	TGTGCCAGCAGTAGGGACAGGGGAAAATACACTGAAGCTTTCTTT	CASSRDRGKYTEAFF
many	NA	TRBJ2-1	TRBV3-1	TGTGCCAGCAGCCCAGGGCGAGTTGACCGCCAGTTCTTC	CASSPGRVDRQFF
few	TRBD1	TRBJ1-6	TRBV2	TGTGCCAGCAGTGAGACCGGGACAGGGGAATCACCCCTCCACTTT	CASSETGTGESPLHF
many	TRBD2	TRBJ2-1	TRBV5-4	TGTGCCAGCAGCCTGGGAGGGTCCAGCTCCTACAATGAGCAGTTCTTC	CASSLGGSSSYNEQFF
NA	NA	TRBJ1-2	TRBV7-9	TGTGCCAGCAGCACTACAGGGTTGTATGGCTACACCTTC	CASSTTGLYGYTF
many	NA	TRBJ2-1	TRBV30	TGTGCCTGGAGTAGGGGAACACCGTACAATGAGCAGTTCTTC	CAWSRGTPYNEQFF